The source of this T cell receptor (beta chain) is a study of CD4 and CD8 cells across lung adenocarcinoma regions. Each CDR3 protein gets one entry after TCRdb re-called the PCR reads with MiXCR. Among 9,000 to 15,000 distinct CDR3 sequences listed, approximately 50% were seen once. The patients had localized lung adenocarcinoma, a non-small cell subtype. V trimming: 2 bases; J trimming: 5 bases; junction bases outside the gene matches: 4. This CDR3 is built from 13 residues. Germline V gene lookup returns CDR1 GTSNPN and CDR2 SVGIG (reference sequence). The origin of this receptor is a female donor with lung adenocarcinoma. The CD4 and CD8 labels of this study may be unreliable. The chain is built from TRBV30 and TRBJ1-1; 8 bases line up with TRBD1. What was sequenced was CD8+ T cells from the center of a lung tumor. This CDR3 is CAWSQGAITEAFF. The CDR3 nucleotides read TGTGCCTGGAGTCAGGGGGCGATTACTGAAGCTTTCTTT. Supplemented by reference TRBV30 and TRBJ1-1, the full variable domain reads SQTIHQWPATLVQPVGSPLSLECTVEGTSNPNLYWYRQAAGRGLQLLFYSVGIGQISSEVPQNLSASRPQDRQFILSSKKLLLSDSGFYLCAWSQGAITEAFFGQGTRLTVV.